The clone carrying this T cell receptor (beta chain) was counted a single time. The data are from a study of blood T cell repertoires in COVID-19. The protocol was immunoSEQ multiplex PCR, while the TCRdb copy is restricted to in-frame clones and leaves out a portion. The sample contains about 120,000 clones, roughly 89% of which appear only once. Trimming took 5 bases from V and 3 from J; bases not matched to a gene: 5. The germline V gene has CDR1 SGHDT and CDR2 YYEEEE. The CDR3 contains 13 residues. The V gene is TRBV5-6, the J gene TRBJ2-7; 7 bases fit TRBD1. The TCR comes from a woman aged 60 to 75 with COVID-19, enrolled during active disease. Sequenced material: peripheral blood. DNA of the CDR3: TGTGCCAGCAGTTCGGGACAGATCTACGAGCAGTACTTC. This codes for CASSSGQIYEQYF.